The present T cell receptor (beta chain) was sequenced within a study of early T cells in non-severe SARS-CoV-2 infection. Overall study context: The sequenced material was bulk RNA from unsorted whole blood, and its chains were unpaired.

Individually, cDNA molecules had unique molecular identifiers attached to them. MiXCR was run by TCRdb on the 5' RACE reads, yielding one entry per CDR3 protein. The repertoire includes tens of thousands of distinct CDR3 sequences, more than 9% of them detected once, and about 1.7% sits in the top ten. This clonotype was counted a few times. Its antigen is still unknown. The germline gives CDR1 MNHNS, CDR2 SASEGT. Unmatched junction bases numbered 7, after V lost 5 bases and J lost 6 bases. The CDR3 spans 16 residues. The study's findings and limits: Private and CD4 specificities were missed by VDJdb matching, skewed to anti-spike CD8.

V usage is TRBV6-1 and J usage is TRBJ2-1; TRBD2 matches 13 bases. The sequenced material came from whole blood. This receptor was identified in an adult who was a healthcare worker with PCR-confirmed SARS-CoV-2 infection or an uninfected control (not recorded which). CDR3 in DNA: TGTGCCAGCAGTTCAGGATGGACTAGCGGGGGCAATGAGCAGTTCTTC. It specifies CASSSGWTSGGNEQFF.